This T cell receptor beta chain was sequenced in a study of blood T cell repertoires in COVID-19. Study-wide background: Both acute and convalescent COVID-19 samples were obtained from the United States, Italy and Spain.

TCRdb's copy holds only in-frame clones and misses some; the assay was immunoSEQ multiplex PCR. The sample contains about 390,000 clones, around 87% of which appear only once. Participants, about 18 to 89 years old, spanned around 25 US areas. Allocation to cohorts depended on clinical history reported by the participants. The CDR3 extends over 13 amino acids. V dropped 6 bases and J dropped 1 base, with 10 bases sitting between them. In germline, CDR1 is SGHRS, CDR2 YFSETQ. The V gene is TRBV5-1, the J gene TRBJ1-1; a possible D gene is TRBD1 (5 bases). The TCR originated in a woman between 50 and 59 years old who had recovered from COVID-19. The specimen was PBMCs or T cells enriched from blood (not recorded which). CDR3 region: CASKGQKNTEAFF. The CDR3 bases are TGCGCCAGCAAGGGGCAGAAGAACACTGAAGCTTTCTTT.